This T cell receptor (beta chain) was documented in a study of beta chain features in type 1 diabetes. The wider study: Patient and healthy donor groups were alike in age, gender and cell yields. Points from the study as a whole: cDNA sequencing could over-represent cells with high TCR expression. Fewer junction insertions and more nucleotide deletions appeared in type 1 diabetes patients. In every one of the four CD4+ subsets, TCRB CDR3s were moderately but significantly shorter in Type 1 diabetes patients.

TCRB transcripts that were expressed got sequenced, as all of the isolated RNA had been reverse transcribed. TCRdb's table, derived via immunoSEQ multiplex PCR, lists solely in-frame clones and lacks some. Among 300,000 to 400,000 clones listed, roughly 13% were seen once. Germline CDR1 SGHTA, CDR2 FQGNSA. The V end was cut by 1 base, the J end by 3 bases, with 4 bases between. CDR3 length: 13 residues. Comments on this clone: What it binds is not known.

A CD45RO/CCR7/CD25/CD127/CD95/CD27 panel sorted naive, central memory, regulatory and stem cell-like memory CD4+ cells. V usage is TRBV7-2 and J usage is TRBJ1-5, with D unclear. Sequenced material: naive CD4+ T cells from blood. The sequence was collected from a woman between 18 and 30 years old with type 1 diabetes. The CDR3 DNA is TGTGCCAGCAGCTTAGAATACAATCAGCCCCAGCATTTT. This codes for CASSLEYNQPQHF.